The 28 T cell receptor beta chains listed next were all sequenced from one sample in a study of CD8 T cells in ankylosing spondylitis. Via MiXCR, TCRdb re-called the 5' RACE reads, giving one row per CDR3 protein. The table has some 240,000 distinct CDR3 sequences, around 6.6% seen once. Study-level points and caveats: A motif in TCR beta, a set of about eight highly homologous variants, appeared characteristic of ankylosing spondylitis blood.

Their antigens remain unidentified. Sequenced material: blood, either unsorted or a sorted T cell fraction (not recorded which). Receptors originate from a male donor with ankylosing spondylitis.

At least ten counts were recorded for this clonotype. The J gene is TRBJ1-1, the V gene TRBV14, with TRBD1 as a possible D gene (5 bases). V lost 0 bases and J 4 bases, leaving 9 bases between the germline ends. This CDR3 spans 14 amino acids. Germline V gene lookup returns CDR1 SGHDN and CDR2 FVKESK. As DNA, the CDR3 is TGTGCCAGCAGCCAAGATTGGGGGATCACTGAAGCTTTCTTT. It is translated as CASSQDWGITEAFF.

The chain couples TRBV5-4 to TRBJ2-3; D not certain. Germline V gene lookup returns CDR1 SGHNT and CDR2 YYREEE (reference sequence). V was shortened by 1 base and J by 1 base, with 10 bases between the two germline ends. The CDR3 covers 15 residues. As DNA, the CDR3 is TGTGCCAGCAGCTTGTCTGACCTCCGCACAGATACGCAGTATTTT. Amino acids: CASSLSDLRTDTQYF.

The table lists this clonotype with many counts. This sequence joins TRBV7-9 and TRBJ2-1, with TRBD2 identical over 8 bases. This CDR3 spans 16 amino acids. The germline gives CDR1 SEHNR, CDR2 FQNEAQ (reference sequence). Trimming removed 1 base from V and 8 bases from J; junction bases left unmatched: 10. This CDR3 reads CASSLVRGGPEDEQFF. In nucleotides, the CDR3 is TGTGCCAGCAGCTTAGTCCGGGGGGGGCCTGAGGATGAGCAGTTCTTC.

This sequence joins TRBV6-5 and TRBJ2-7, with D unclear. Looked up from germline, CDR1 is MNHEY and CDR2 is SVGAGI. The CDR3 sequence is 13 residues long. The V end lost 2 bases, the J end lost 0 bases, and 5 bases lay between the germline ends. CDR3: CASSYTHSYEQYF. CDR3 nucleotide sequence: TGTGCCAGCAGTTACACGCACTCCTACGAGCAGTACTTC.

This clonotype was counted at least ten times. The chain has TRBV29-1 and TRBJ2-5, with 8 bases lining up with TRBD1. V dropped 6 bases and J dropped 1; count of bases not matched to a gene: 19. In germline, CDR1 is SQVTM, CDR2 ANQGSEA. The length of the CDR3 is 18 residues. The chain's CDR3 is CSVVPLDRGLVSQETQYF. The DNA of the CDR3 is TGCAGCGTGGTCCCTCTCGACAGGGGCCTAGTCTCCCAAGAGACCCAGTACTTC.

The table lists this clonotype with many counts. V gene TRBV11-2 combines with J gene TRBJ1-2; a weak D match, TRBD1 (5 bases). Germline-derived CDR1 and CDR2 are SGHAT and FQNNGV. Trimming pared 1 base from V and 3 bases from J, leaving 9 bases between. The CDR3 runs 14 residues. CDR3 coding DNA: TGTGCCAGCAGCTTAGGGCAGGGATACTATGGCTACACCTTC. The encoded protein is CASSLGQGYYGYTF. Complete variable domain (other parts from reference TRBV11-2 and TRBJ1-2): EAGVAQSPRYKIIEKRQSVAFWCNPISGHATLYWYQQILGQGPKLLIQFQNNGVVDDSQLPKDRFSAERLKGVDSTLKIQPAKLEDSAVYLCASSLGQGYYGYTFGSGTRLTVV.

The table lists this clonotype with many counts. The chain is built from TRBV30 and TRBJ1-4; D gene ambiguous. Trimming took off 4 bases at V and 0 bases at J, with 12 bases between the two ends. CDR1 is GTSNPN and CDR2 is SVGIG in the germline V gene (reference sequence). CDR3 length: 15 residues. CDR3 protein: CAWTPRQATNEKLFF. In DNA form, the CDR3 reads TGTGCCTGGACCCCAAGACAAGCAACTAATGAAAAACTGTTTTTT.

This chain uses TRBV4-3 with TRBJ2-1; tentative D call: TRBD1 (6 bases). V was cut by 4 bases and J by 0 bases, with 13 bases left in between. The germline CDR1 and CDR2 sequences are LGHNA and YSLEER. There are 16 residues in the CDR3. The CDR3 is CASSLSMGASYNEQFF. CDR3 bases: TGCGCCAGCAGCCTCTCCATGGGGGCCTCCTACAATGAGCAGTTCTTC.

This chain joins TRBV5-1 and TRBJ2-7; tentative D call: TRBD1 (5 bases). Germline loops: CDR1 SGHRS, CDR2 YFSETQ. The CDR3 totals 13 residues. The V end lost 5 bases, the J end lost 0 bases, and 9 bases lay between the germline ends. The CDR3 loop is CASRETASYEQYF. CDR3 DNA: TGCGCCAGCAGGGAGACAGCCTCCTACGAGCAGTACTTC.

The V and J genes are TRBV9 and TRBJ2-1, with a weak D call TRBD1 (6 bases). This CDR3 is 12 amino acids long. Germline CDR1 is SGDLS and CDR2 is YYNGEE. Trimming left V 3 bases short and J 13 bases short, with 14 bases between. The CDR3 DNA sequence: TGTGCCAGCAGCGGCGACAGGTTTGTACAGTTCTTC. It is translated as CASSGDRFVQFF. The variable domain in full, with the rest retrieved from reference TRBV9 and TRBJ2-1, is DSGVTQTPKHLITATGQRVTLRCSPRSGDLSVYWYQQSLDQGLQFLIQYYNGEERAKGNILERFSAQQFPDLHSELNLSSLELGDSALYFCASSGDRFVQFFGPGTRLTVL.

In its sample, this clonotype was seen a few times. The chain couples TRBV11-2 to TRBJ1-6; possibly TRBD1 for D (5 bases). Trimming shortened V by 7 bases and J by 5 bases, and 15 bases separated the two germline ends. The CDR3 consists of 15 residues. Looked up from germline, CDR1 is SGHAT and CDR2 is FQNNGV. CDR3 sequence: CASTPEVGDNSPLHF. The CDR3 DNA follows: TGTGCCAGCACCCCCGAGGTAGGGGATAATTCACCCCTCCACTTT.

This clonotype occurred a few times. V and J are TRBV5-1 and TRBJ2-1; TRBD2 might be the D (6 bases). The germline V gene encodes CDR1 SGHRS and CDR2 YFSETQ. This CDR3 spans 13 amino acids. V shed 0 bases and J shed 10 bases, with 11 bases lying between them. CDR3 bases: TGCGCCAGCAGCTTGGGACTAGTAGACGAGCAGTTCTTC. Protein product: CASSLGLVDEQFF.

Ten or more counts support this clonotype. The J gene is TRBJ1-2, the V gene TRBV29-1; weak D call: TRBD1 (5 bases). The CDR3 has 14 amino acids. CDR1 and CDR2 (germline): SQVTM, ANQGSEA. Deletions cut 1 base from V and 4 bases from J, with 13 bases between. The CDR3 bases are TGCAGCGTTGAAGGTTCAGGGAGGGGCTATGGCTACACCTTC. This codes for CSVEGSGRGYGYTF. Based on the CDR3 plus reference TRBV29-1 and TRBJ1-2, the full variable domain is SAVISQKPSRDICQRGTSLTIQCQVDSQVTMMFWYRQQPGQSLTLIATANQGSEATYESGFVIDKFPISRPNLTFSTLTVSNMSPEDSSIYLCSVEGSGRGYGYTFGSGTRLTVV.

The rearrangement links TRBV12-5 to TRBJ1-2; 9 bases are a match to TRBD1. The germline CDR1 and CDR2 sequences are LGHNT and FRNRAP. V lost 6 bases, J lost 8 bases, and 7 bases stayed unmatched. CDR3 length: 13 amino acids. The CDR3 spells CASGSDRGSGYTF. As DNA, the CDR3 is TGTGCTAGTGGCTCGGACAGGGGCAGCGGCTACACCTTC.

This clonotype was recorded at least ten times. This chain connects TRBV5-1 to TRBJ2-3; 11 nucleotides align to TRBD2. After removal of 3 bases from V and 2 bases from J, the junction contained 5 bases not matched to a gene. This CDR3 spans 16 amino acids. CDR1 is SGHRS, CDR2 YFSETQ, per germline. The CDR3 region has the DNA TGCGCCAGCAGCTACCGACTAGCGGGAAACACAGATACGCAGTATTTT. It yields the protein CASSYRLAGNTDTQYF.

This clonotype appeared many times. CDR3 nucleotide sequence: TGTGCCAGCAGTCTTGCACTCTCAGGTCTCGAGGGTCGGGCTTTCTTT. Translating it yields CASSLALSGLEGRAFF. The chain links TRBV28 to TRBJ1-1; D uncertain. The CDR3 consists of 16 residues. V was clipped by 5 bases and J by 11 bases, with 27 bases between them. Germline CDR1 is MDHEN and CDR2 is SYDVKM.

This clonotype was seen ten or more times. This chain joins TRBV10-3 and TRBJ2-7, with a tentative D call TRBD2 (5 bases). The CDR3 extends over 15 amino acids. V shed 2 bases and J shed 0 bases, with 11 bases lying between them. Looked up from germline, CDR1 is ENHRY and CDR2 is SYGVKD. DNA for the CDR3: TGTGCCATCAGTGAGCTCGGGATTAGCTCCTACGAGCAGTACTTC. It yields the protein CAISELGISSYEQYF.

The rearrangement uses TRBV2 and TRBJ2-7; 10 bases are a match to TRBD2. This CDR3 has 14 residues. Unmatched junction bases numbered 8, after V lost 5 bases and J lost 7 bases. CDR1 SNHLY and CDR2 FYNNEI come from the germline V gene. The CDR3 protein is CASSNQRGGWEQYF. Written as DNA, the CDR3 is TGTGCCAGCAGTAATCAGCGGGGGGGCTGGGAGCAGTACTTC.

The gene calls are TRBV27 and TRBJ2-2, with D possibly being TRBD1 (5 bases). Trimming took off 5 bases at V and 3 bases at J, with 13 bases between the two ends. Germline CDR1 reads MNHEY; CDR2 reads SMNVEV (reference sequence). The CDR3 sequence is 15 residues long. The CDR3 protein is CASSGWGSYTGELFF. The CDR3 DNA reads as TGTGCCAGCAGTGGGTGGGGCAGTTACACCGGGGAGCTGTTTTTT.

This clonotype was recorded many times. The CDR3 loop is CASSHRAGWSPTDTQYF. In nucleotides, the CDR3 is TGTGCCAGCAGTCACCGGGCAGGGTGGTCGCCCACAGATACGCAGTATTTT. The chain carries TRBV28 and TRBJ2-3, with D possibly matching TRBD1 (5 bases). Germline V gives CDR1 MDHEN, CDR2 SYDVKM. V was clipped by 5 bases and J by 2 bases, with 20 bases between them. The CDR3 totals 17 residues.

This clonotype came up many times. This chain connects TRBV11-2 to TRBJ2-7; D possibly matches TRBD1 or TRBD2 (5 bases each). Germline values: CDR1 SGHAT, CDR2 FQNNGV. Trimming shortened V by 3 bases and J by 2 bases, and 17 bases separated the two germline ends. This CDR3 is built from 16 residues. In nucleotides, the CDR3 is TGTGCCAGCAGCTTCTCGACCGGGACGGGCGCCTACGAGCAGTACTTC. It codes for CASSFSTGTGAYEQYF.

This clonotype was detected ten times or more. V gene TRBV7-9 combines with J gene TRBJ1-1; D remains unclear. This CDR3 has 13 residues. Germline CDR1 reads SEHNR; CDR2 reads FQNEAQ (reference sequence). The V end was cut by 5 bases, the J end by 3 bases, with 10 bases between. CDR3 sequence: CASSPQAHTEAFF. The CDR3 DNA is TGTGCCAGCAGCCCCCAGGCGCACACTGAAGCTTTCTTT.

Concerning this clonotype: A much larger clone lies a single base off, so this may be a read error. The genes are TRBV29-1 and TRBJ2-7, with 8 bases lining up with TRBD2. The CDR3 is made up of 18 amino acids. CDR1 is SQVTM, CDR2 ANQGSEA, per germline. Losses at the gene ends were 7 bases for V and 2 bases for J; bases not matched to a gene: 22. The CDR3 DNA follows: TGCAGCGCTGGATCAGGGATAAGACTTAGCGGGAAGGCCTACGAGCAGTACTTC. It translates to CSAGSGIRLSGKAYEQYF.

This clonotype appeared many times. This chain joins TRBV29-1 and TRBJ2-7; D is perhaps TRBD1 (5 bases). V dropped 5 bases and J dropped 1 base, with 15 bases sitting between them. The CDR3 length is 14 residues. The germline CDR1 and CDR2 sequences are SQVTM and ANQGSEA. In DNA form, the CDR3 reads TGCAGCGTTCAAGGGGCAGGATTATCCTACGAGCAGTACTTC. This sequence encodes CSVQGAGLSYEQYF.

Ten or more counts support this clonotype. CDR3 amino acids: CASRDSPANTEAFF. CDR3 bases: TGTGCCAGCAGAGACTCCCCAGCGAACACTGAAGCTTTCTTT. J is TRBJ1-1 and V is TRBV28; no clear D gene. V lost 6 bases and J 1 base, leaving 12 bases between the germline ends. There are 14 residues in the CDR3. The germline gives CDR1 MDHEN, CDR2 SYDVKM.

The J gene is TRBJ1-1, the V gene TRBV27; D is perhaps TRBD1 (5 bases). The CDR3 runs 15 residues. Germline V gives CDR1 MNHEY, CDR2 SMNVEV (reference sequence). Trimming took 3 bases from V and 3 from J, leaving 14 bases between them. The CDR3 region is CASSLRDGTHTEAFF. In nucleotides, the CDR3 is TGTGCCAGCAGTTTGAGGGACGGGACTCACACTGAAGCTTTCTTT.

At least ten counts were recorded for this clonotype. The chain is built from TRBV7-8 and TRBJ2-5; tentatively, D is TRBD2 (6 bases). Per germline, CDR1 SGHVS and CDR2 FQNEAQ. The V gene lost 1 base and the J gene lost 5 bases, with 11 bases spanning the gap. The CDR3 has 14 amino acids. The CDR3, as DNA: TGTGCCAGCAGCTTAGGAGGGAGCGGGGAGACCCAGTACTTC. Translating gives CASSLGGSGETQYF. The whole variable domain, remainder taken from reference TRBV7-8 and TRBJ2-5, is GAGVSQSPRYKVAKRGQDVALRCDPISGHVSLFWYQQALGQGPEFLTYFQNEAQLDKSGLPSDRFFAERPEGSVSTLKIQRTQQEDSAVYLCASSLGGSGETQYFGPGTRLLVL.

The table lists this clonotype with many counts. CDR3 in DNA: TGTGCCAGCAGCCCGACAGGGGGCGCGAACACCGGGGAGCTGTTTTTT. It specifies CASSPTGGANTGELFF. This chain uses TRBV11-2 with TRBJ2-2, with 10 bases lining up with TRBD1. This CDR3 is 16 amino acids long. CDR1 is SGHAT, CDR2 FQNNGV, per germline. The V gene end was trimmed by 5 bases and the J gene end by 0 bases; junction bases not matched to a gene: 3.